These T cell receptor beta chains were read from a single sample in a study of T cell responses to AZD1222 COVID-19 vaccine. Here immunoSEQ multiplex PCR was the method, and the copy in TCRdb shows in-frame clones only, minus some. The sample records around 150,000 clones, 88% being singletons. The material was peripheral blood, obtained on day 0 of AZD1222 vaccination. The receptors were gathered from an adult in good health. The CDR3 runs from the conserved cysteine through the conserved F or W. D genes are given only for firm matches. Clone sizes are given selectively: once, few, many, or a class where the clone is expanded.

d_call j_call v_call clone_size cdr3_nt cdr3_aa
- TRBJ1-1 TRBV27 once TGTGCCAGCAGCTCGGTGAACACTGAAGCTTTCTTT CASSSVNTEAFF
TRBD2 TRBJ2-1 TRBV19 - TGTGCCAGCCGATCCGGGACTAGCCGGTACAATGAGCAGTTCTTC CASRSGTSRYNEQFF
TRBD1 TRBJ1-3 TRBV7-3 - TGTGCCAGCAGCTTAAGCTACAGGGGTAGGACTGGAAACACCATATATTTT CASSLSYRGRTGNTIYF
TRBD2 TRBJ2-1 TRBV9 - TGTGCCAGCAGCGTAGCTCCGCGACTAGCGGGAGGCTACAATGAGCAGTTCTTC CASSVAPRLAGGYNEQFF
- TRBJ2-3 TRBV18 - TGTGCCAGCTCATCGCGGACTGGAACTAGCACAGATACGCAGTATTTT CASSSRTGTSTDTQYF
- TRBJ1-3 TRBV11-3 - TGTGCCAGCAGCTTATACTCTGGTGGAAACACCATATATTTT CASSLYSGGNTIYF
TRBD1 TRBJ1-6 TRBV30 - TGTGCCTGCTCCCGGGACAGGGACAATTCACCCCTCCACTTT CACSRDRDNSPLHF
- TRBJ2-5 TRBV11-2 - TGTGCCAGCAGCTTTGGGGGTTTGGAGACCCAGTACTTC CASSFGGLETQYF
- TRBJ2-4 TRBV5-1 - TGCGCCAGCAGATTGGGGATAGCGTACGAAAGTTTAGCCAAAAACATTCAGTACTTC CASRLGIAYESLAKNIQYF
- TRBJ2-7 TRBV13 - TGTGCCAGCAGCTCAGGGACTCCGGGCGAGCAGTACTTC CASSSGTPGEQYF
- TRBJ2-2 TRBV28 - TGTGCCAGCACCGGGTTATTATGGGCCGGGGAGCTGTTTTTT CASTGLLWAGELFF
- TRBJ1-2 TRBV29-1 once TGCAGCGTTGAGTCGGTCTATGGCTACACCTTC CSVESVYGYTF
- TRBJ1-1 TRBV10-2 - TGCGCCAGCAGTGAGTCCACAGCGAACACTGAAGCTTTCTTT CASSESTANTEAFF
- TRBJ1-2 TRBV19 - TGTGCCAGTAGTCCCCAGACAGGCTATGGCTACACCTTC CASSPQTGYGYTF
- TRBJ1-1 TRBV19 once TGTGCCAGTAGGGGGCTCTCTCCCACTGAAGCTTTCTTT CASRGLSPTEAFF
TRBD1 TRBJ1-1 TRBV11-2 - TGTGCCAGCAGCTCCGCAGGGGGAAACACTGAAGCTTTCTTT CASSSAGGNTEAFF
TRBD1 TRBJ2-1 TRBV7-6 - TGTGCCAGCAGCTTCGGACAGGACTTTACCTACAATGAGCAGTTCTTC CASSFGQDFTYNEQFF
- TRBJ2-5 TRBV19 once TGTGCCAGTAGTATCGGCAGGGTCACCACTCAAGAGACCCAGTACTTC CASSIGRVTTQETQYF
TRBD2 TRBJ2-2 TRBV30 - TGTGCTCGGGACTATTACACCGGGGAGCTGTTTTTT CARDYYTGELFF
TRBD2 TRBJ2-5 TRBV10-3 - TGTGCCGCTAGCGGGAGACTAGCGGGAGGCGGTGGGGAGACCCAGTACTTC CAASGRLAGGGGETQYF
- TRBJ1-2 TRBV5-4 - TGTGCCAGCAGCTTTAGACACCCCCTAACCTATGGCTACACCTTC CASSFRHPLTYGYTF
- TRBJ2-3 TRBV27 - TGTGCCAGCAGTTTAGGAGAATCCCGCACAGATACGCAGTATTTT CASSLGESRTDTQYF
TRBD1 TRBJ2-2 TRBV19 - TGTGCCAGTAGTATATCCCAGGGGGCGGCCGGGGAGCTGTTTTTT CASSISQGAAGELFF
TRBD2 TRBJ2-1 TRBV27 - TGTGCCAGCAGTTTAGGGACTAGCGGGACCAATGAGCAGTTCTTC CASSLGTSGTNEQFF
- TRBJ1-4 TRBV6-5 - TGTGCCAGCAGTTACGGGGGATCGGATGAAAAACTGTTTTTT CASSYGGSDEKLFF
- TRBJ1-1 TRBV5-4 - TGTGCCAGCAAACAGTTCGGCGGACAGACCTTTTTGAACACTGAAGCTTTCTTT CASKQFGGQTFLNTEAFF
- TRBJ2-1 TRBV29-1 - TGCAGCGTCCGGAGTCTCGATGAGCAGTTCTTC CSVRSLDEQFF
- TRBJ2-7 TRBV6-6 - TGTGCCAGCAGTTCAGCAGGGTCTGCCTACGAGCAGTACTTC CASSSAGSAYEQYF
- TRBJ1-3 TRBV11-2 - TGTGCCAGCAGCGTGCGACCGGGAGGCTCTGGAAACACCATATATTTT CASSVRPGGSGNTIYF
- TRBJ2-5 TRBV11-3 once TGTGCCAGCAGCTTATCGGCCTTGGAGACCCAGTACTTC CASSLSALETQYF
- TRBJ1-5 TRBV6-2/TRBV6-3 - TGTGCCAGCAGTTACGATGGCGGTAGAAATCAGCCCCAGCATTTT CASSYDGGRNQPQHF
TRBD2 TRBJ2-1 TRBV5-4 once TGTGCCAGCAGCTCCCTAGCGGACAATGAGCAGTTCTTC CASSSLADNEQFF
- TRBJ2-1 TRBV5-3 - TGTGCCAGAAGCCCCGTGGCAGCCAATGAGCAGTTCTTC CARSPVAANEQFF
- TRBJ2-4 TRBV28 - TGTGCCACCATAAAGGGCCCCGATAGATTAATTCAGTACTTC CATIKGPDRLIQYF
- TRBJ2-7 TRBV29-1 - TGCAGCGTTCAAACGACGGGCTCCTACGAGCAGTACTTC CSVQTTGSYEQYF
- TRBJ1-2 TRBV18 once TGTGCCAGCTCACCACCTACCGACGGGGTACGTGGCTACACCTTC CASSPPTDGVRGYTF
- TRBJ1-2 TRBV9 - TGTGCCAGCAGCGTAGACGACGGTAACTATGGCTACACCTTC CASSVDDGNYGYTF
- TRBJ2-2 TRBV7-5 - TGTGCCAGAAGCTGGGAAGGGGACCCAAGGGAGCTGTTTTTT CARSWEGDPRELFF
TRBD2 TRBJ2-7 TRBV4-1 - TGCGCCAGCAGCGCTAGACTAGCGGGAGGGCAGGAGCAGTACTTC CASSARLAGGQEQYF
- TRBJ1-1 TRBV29-1 - TGCAGCGGGCAGGGTGGCACTGAAGCTTTCTTT CSGQGGTEAFF
- TRBJ1-2 TRBV11-1 - TGTGCCAGCAGCTTTGGGGGAGATGGCTACACCTTC CASSFGGDGYTF
- TRBJ1-1 TRBV5-1 once TGCGCCAGCAGCGCCAGGGCGGGGAGCACTGAAGCTTTCTTT CASSARAGSTEAFF
- TRBJ2-7 TRBV19 - TGTGCCAGTAGTATAGGAGGTGGGCGAGGAGTCCCTACCTACGAGCAGTACTTC CASSIGGGRGVPTYEQYF
- TRBJ1-4 TRBV18 - TGTGCCAGCTCACCAGGGGCGACTAATGAAAAACTGTTTTTT CASSPGATNEKLFF